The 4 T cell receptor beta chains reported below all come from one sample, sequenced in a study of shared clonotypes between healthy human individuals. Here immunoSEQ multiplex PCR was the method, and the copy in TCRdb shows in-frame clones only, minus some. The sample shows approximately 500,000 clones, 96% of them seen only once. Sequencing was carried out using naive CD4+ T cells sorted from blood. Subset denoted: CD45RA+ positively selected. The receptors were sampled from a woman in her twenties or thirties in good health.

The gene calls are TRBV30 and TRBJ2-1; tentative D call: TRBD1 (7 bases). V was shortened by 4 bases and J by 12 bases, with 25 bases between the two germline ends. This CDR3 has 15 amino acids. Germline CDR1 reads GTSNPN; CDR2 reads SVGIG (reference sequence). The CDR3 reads CAWKAYSNPQGGQFF. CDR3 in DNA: TGTGCCTGGAAGGCTTACTCAAACCCTCAGGGGGGGCAGTTCTTC.

The CDR3 here is CASSFDRPTDTQYF. The DNA for the CDR3 is TGTGCCAGCAGCTTTGACAGGCCCACAGATACGCAGTATTTT. The V call is TRBV5-4, the J call TRBJ2-3, with a possible D match to TRBD1 (6 bases). V was trimmed by 2 bases and J by 2 bases, leaving 9 bases between them. Per the germline V gene, CDR1 is SGHNT and CDR2 is YYREEE (reference sequence). CDR3 length equals 14 residues.

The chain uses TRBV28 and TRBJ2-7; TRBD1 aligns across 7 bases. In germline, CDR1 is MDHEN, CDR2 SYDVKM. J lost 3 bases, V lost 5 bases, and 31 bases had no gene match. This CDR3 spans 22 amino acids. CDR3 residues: CASSPLGVNRGLRLEGFYEQYF. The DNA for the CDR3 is TGTGCCAGCAGTCCCCTAGGGGTGAACAGGGGATTACGCCTCGAGGGTTTCTACGAGCAGTACTTC.

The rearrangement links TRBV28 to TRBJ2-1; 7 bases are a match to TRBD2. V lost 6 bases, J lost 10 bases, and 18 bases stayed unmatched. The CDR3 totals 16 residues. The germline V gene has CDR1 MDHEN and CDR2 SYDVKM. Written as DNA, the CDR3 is TGTGCCAGCAGGCGTCGGTGGGAGGGATCCCGGGGAGAGCAGTTCTTC. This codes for CASRRRWEGSRGEQFF.